The next 8 T cell receptor beta chains were all read from a single sample in a study of regulatory dendritic cells for organ transplantation. Assay: immunoSEQ multiplex PCR; the TCRdb copy retains only in-frame clones and omits some. The sample shows about 28,000 clones, approximately 78% of them seen only once. Sequencing was performed on naive CD4+ T cells from blood. Subset here: CD45RA+ naive T cells. These TCRs come from a human donor in good health.

This clone is a singleton in its sample. The CDR3 sequence is CASSPGGTQETQYF. In nucleotides, the CDR3 is TGTGCCAGCAGCCCAGGGGGAACCCAAGAGACCCAGTACTTC. J is TRBJ2-5 and V is TRBV11-3; 7 bases agree with TRBD1. The CDR3 runs 14 residues. Per the germline V gene, CDR1 is SGHNT and CDR2 is YENEEA. V lost 5 bases, J lost 1 base, and 4 bases stayed unmatched.

The J gene is TRBJ2-7, the V gene TRBV18; D is perhaps TRBD1 (5 bases). Germline V gene lookup returns CDR1 KGHSH and CDR2 LQKENI. The CDR3 totals 13 residues. V lost 6 bases and J lost 2, with 11 bases in between. The DNA for the CDR3 is TGTGCCAGCTCCCTTGACAGCACCTACGAGCAGTACTTC. It is translated as CASSLDSTYEQYF. Full variable domain (remainder filled in from reference TRBV18 and TRBJ2-7): NAGVMQNPRHLVRRRGQEARLRCSPMKGHSHVYWYRQLPEEGLKFMVYLQKENIIDESGMPKERFSAEFPKEGPSILRIQQVVRGDSAAYFCASSLDSTYEQYFGPGTRLTVT.

The rearrangement joins TRBV6-5 to TRBJ2-2; 8 bases are shared with TRBD2. With V trimmed by 4 bases and J by 3 bases, 7 bases remained unmatched. This CDR3 comprises 16 residues. The germline V gene encodes CDR1 MNHEY and CDR2 SVGAGI. This CDR3 is CASSSAGGEDTGELFF. For the CDR3, the DNA is TGTGCCAGCAGTTCCGCCGGGGGGGAGGACACCGGGGAGCTGTTTTTT.

The chain combines TRBV29-1 with TRBJ1-1; D gene ambiguous. CDR1 is SQVTM and CDR2 is ANQGSEA in the germline V gene. The V gene lost 4 bases and the J gene lost 0 bases, with 9 bases spanning the gap. The CDR3 consists of 13 residues. CDR3 region: CSVGQIMNTEAFF. The CDR3, as DNA: TGCAGCGTTGGGCAGATCATGAACACTGAAGCTTTCTTT.

V is TRBV6-5 and J is TRBJ1-2; no clear D gene. This CDR3 spans 15 amino acids. From germline, CDR1 is MNHEY and CDR2 SVGAGI. Trimming removed 4 bases from V and 8 bases from J, with 20 bases in between. CDR3 loop: CASSSYPLRQFGYTF. CDR3 nucleotides: TGTGCCAGCAGTTCCTACCCCCTCAGGCAGTTCGGCTACACCTTC.

This sequence joins TRBV11-2 and TRBJ2-5; D possibly corresponds to TRBD1 (5 bases). Germline V CDR1 and CDR2: SGHAT, FQNNGV. V was shortened by 1 base and J by 1 base, with 16 bases between the two germline ends. The CDR3 consists of 17 residues. CDR3 region: CASSLGQPRQTQETQYF. The CDR3 coding sequence is TGTGCCAGCAGCTTAGGCCAACCCCGACAGACCCAAGAGACCCAGTACTTC.

V gene TRBV5-1 combines with J gene TRBJ2-1; possibly TRBD2 for D (6 bases). Germline loops: CDR1 SGHRS, CDR2 YFSETQ. The CDR3 contains 16 residues. V was clipped by 4 bases and J by 3 bases, with 17 bases between them. CDR3 bases: TGCGCCAGCAGCCTTCAGGCGGGACGGAGCTACAATGAGCAGTTCTTC. Protein sequence: CASSLQAGRSYNEQFF.

V usage is TRBV9 and J usage is TRBJ2-7; no clear D. Per the germline V gene, CDR1 is SGDLS and CDR2 is YYNGEE. Trimming removed 1 base at V and 6 bases at J, with 14 bases between. The CDR3 sequence is 14 residues long. The CDR3 spells CASSVSSTLSEQYF. CDR3 nucleotides: TGTGCCAGCAGCGTAAGTTCTACCCTGAGCGAGCAGTACTTC.